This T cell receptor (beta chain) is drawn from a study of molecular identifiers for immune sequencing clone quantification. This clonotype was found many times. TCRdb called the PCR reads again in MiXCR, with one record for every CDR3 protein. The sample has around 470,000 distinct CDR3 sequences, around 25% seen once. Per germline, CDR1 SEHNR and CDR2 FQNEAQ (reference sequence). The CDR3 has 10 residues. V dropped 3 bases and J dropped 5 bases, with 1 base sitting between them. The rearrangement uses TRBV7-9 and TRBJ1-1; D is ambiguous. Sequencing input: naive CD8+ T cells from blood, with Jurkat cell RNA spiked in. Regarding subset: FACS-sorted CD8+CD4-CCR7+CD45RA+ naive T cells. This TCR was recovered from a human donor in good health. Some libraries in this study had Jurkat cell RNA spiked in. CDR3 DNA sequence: TGTGCCAGCAGCTTTACTGAAGCTTTCTTT. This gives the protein CASSFTEAFF.